Shown below are 6 T cell receptor beta chains from a single sample sequenced in a study of identifying expanded T cells in peripheral blood (dated by TCRdb to the late 2010s). Preparation of the library involved the immunoSEQ multiplex PCR assay. TCRdb provides this immuneACCESS table in a form limited to in-frame rearrangements. Some clones are lacking; in checked studies, under half of them reflect an unresolved V gene, and why the rest are absent is not known. In this sample the table shows about 98,000 clones, about nine tenths of which occur a single time. In total, the top ten clones hold 12% to 15% of the sample. The sequencing input was blood. These TCRs come from a person between 18 and 70 years old in good health.

This sequence joins TRBV4-1 and TRBJ2-7, with 10 bases aligning to TRBD1. V trimming: 2 bases; J trimming: 2 bases; junction bases outside the gene matches: 3. This CDR3 region has 15 residues. CDR1 and CDR2 from the germline V gene are MGHRA and YSYEKL. CDR3 loop: CASSQPGQGPYEQYF. CDR3 nucleotide sequence: TGCGCCAGCAGCCAACCGGGACAGGGGCCCTACGAGCAGTACTTC.

The rearrangement uses TRBV7-8 and TRBJ2-7; TRBD2 aligns across 7 bases. The CDR3 runs 16 residues. With V trimmed by 3 bases and J by 7 bases, 15 bases remained unmatched. Germline CDR1 and CDR2: SGHVS and FQNEAQ. CDR3 residues: CASSLYMGLSTLEQYF. In DNA form, the CDR3 reads TGTGCCAGCAGCTTGTATATGGGACTATCGACATTAGAGCAGTACTTC.

V and J are TRBV2 and TRBJ1-1; D uncertain. The CDR3 runs 14 residues. Germline loops: CDR1 SNHLY, CDR2 FYNNEI. Trimming stripped 5 bases from V and 5 bases from J, with 15 bases between. For the CDR3, the DNA is TGTGCCAGCAGTTCTTTGACCATCGGGACTGAAGCTTTCTTT. Amino acid sequence: CASSSLTIGTEAFF.

The count of this clone is one. The chain is built from TRBV30 and TRBJ1-5, with TRBD1 as a possible D gene (6 bases). The CDR3 covers 14 residues. Trimming removed 2 bases from V and 11 bases from J, with 19 bases in between. The germline CDR1 and CDR2 sequences are GTSNPN and SVGIG (reference sequence). The CDR3 loop reads CAWSRSGDQRAQHF. Written as DNA, the CDR3 is TGTGCCTGGAGTCGGTCAGGGGACCAAAGAGCCCAGCATTTT.

V and J are TRBV5-1 and TRBJ2-7; a weak D match, TRBD1 (5 bases). The germline V gene has CDR1 SGHRS and CDR2 YFSETQ. The CDR3 covers 16 residues. Deletions cut 1 base from V and 6 bases from J, with 20 bases between. The CDR3 DNA is TGCGCCAGCAGCTTGAAGGGGCCAGGGAACCTGGGCGAGCAGTACTTC. It is translated as CASSLKGPGNLGEQYF.

V gene TRBV5-4 combines with J gene TRBJ1-1; TRBD1 matches at 11 bases. CDR3 size: 15 residues. Germline CDR1 is SGHNT and CDR2 is YYREEE (reference sequence). After removal of 2 bases from V and 5 bases from J, the junction contained 5 bases not matched to a gene. Here the CDR3 reads CASSFRTGGVTEAFF. As DNA, the CDR3 is TGTGCCAGCAGCTTCCGGACAGGGGGCGTAACTGAAGCTTTCTTT.